One and the same sample provided the 20 T cell receptor beta chains below, sequenced in a study of T-cell reconstitution after alpha-beta-depleted transplantation in children. Preparing the TCRbeta library involved the use of unique molecular identifiers. TCRdb reprocessed the PCR reads with MiXCR, giving one entry per CDR3 protein. The sample consists of 220,000 or so distinct CDR3 sequences, 6.5% to 10% of them appearing once. The sequences come from PBMCs, mostly from graft donor cells, collected 180 days after TCRalphabeta/CD19-depleted stem cell transplant. The receptors originated from a male patient younger than 18 who had a stem cell transplant for acute lymphoblastic leukemia, so the T cells may come from the graft donor.

This clonotype was detected ten times or more. The CDR3 DNA follows: TGTGCCAGCAGTCAACAAACACGGAGAGGAGAGACCCAGTACTTC. As protein: CASSQQTRRGETQYF. The gene calls are TRBV7-2 and TRBJ2-5; no clear D gene. The CDR3 sequence is 15 residues long. The V and J ends lost 6 bases and 4 bases respectively, with 18 bases between them. Looked up from germline, CDR1 is SGHTA and CDR2 is FQGNSA. The full variable domain, rest sourced from reference TRBV7-2 and TRBJ2-5, is GAGVSQSPSNKVTEKGKDVELRCDPISGHTALYWYRQSLGQGLEFLIYFQGNSAPDKSGLPSDRFSAERTGGSVSTLTIQRTQQEDSAVYLCASSQQTRRGETQYFGPGTRLLVL.

This clonotype was counted between two and nine times. The CDR3, as DNA: TGCGCCAGCAGCTTGGCCGTTGGGGACAGGCTGAGCTCCTATAATTCACCCCTCCACTTT. Amino acids: CASSLAVGDRLSSYNSPLHF. The J gene is TRBJ1-6, the V gene TRBV5-1, with TRBD1 matching 8 bases. The CDR3 runs to 20 residues. J gave up 0 bases and V 0 bases, and 11 bases lay outside the gene matches. CDR1 SGHRS and CDR2 YFSETQ come from the germline V gene.

The CDR3, as DNA: TGTGCCAGTACCCCGGGGAGGCTAGGATACGAGCAGTACTTC. Protein: CASTPGRLGYEQYF. This sequence joins TRBV19 and TRBJ2-7; tentatively, D is TRBD2 (6 bases). The CDR3 contains 14 residues. From germline, CDR1 is LNHDA and CDR2 SQIVND (reference sequence). The V gene lost 7 bases and the J gene lost 4 bases, with 17 bases spanning the gap.

This clonotype was counted many times. The chain employs TRBV12-3 or TRBV12-4 and TRBJ1-3; D is uncertain. This CDR3 contains 16 residues. Trimming removed 0 bases from V and 0 bases from J, with 9 bases in between. The CDR3 loop is CASSLAGRVSGNTIYF. CDR3 nucleotides: TGTGCCAGCAGTTTAGCGGGTAGGGTCTCTGGAAACACCATATATTTT.

This clonotype was seen ten or more times. The J gene is TRBJ1-1, the V gene TRBV4-2; D unresolved. The CDR3 is 14 residues long. The V end was cut by 3 bases, the J end by 10 bases, with 18 bases between. In germline, CDR1 is LGHNA, CDR2 YNFKEQ. The CDR3 nucleotides read TGTGCCAGCAGCCACCCCTCTGGGGTCGGCGTAGCTTTCTTT. Its translation: CASSHPSGVGVAFF.

There are many counts of this clonotype. The J gene is TRBJ1-1, the V gene TRBV6-2 or TRBV6-3, with 8 nucleotides matching TRBD1. Germline CDR1 and CDR2: MNHEY and SVGEGT. The length of the CDR3 is 15 residues. The junction had 3 bases not matched to a gene; V was cut back by 2 bases and J by 1 base. The DNA for the CDR3 is TGTGCCAGCAGTTACCGTGGGACAGGGAACACTGAAGCTTTCTTT. Translating it yields CASSYRGTGNTEAFF.

This clonotype was observed many times. The V and J genes are TRBV25-1 and TRBJ1-2; D call uncertain. Germline V gene data show CDR1 as MGHDK and CDR2 as SYGVNS. V lost 4 bases and J lost 8, with 11 bases in between. This CDR3 comprises 12 residues. The CDR3 protein is CASSVDSFGYTF. The CDR3 DNA reads TGTGCCAGCAGTGTCGACTCATTCGGCTACACCTTC.

Many counts were recorded for this clonotype. The chain links TRBV12-3 or TRBV12-4 to TRBJ2-5, with D perhaps matching TRBD2 (5 bases). V was pared by 6 bases and J by 5 bases, with 13 bases between. The CDR3 consists of 13 residues. This CDR3 reads CASRNRPGETQYF. For the CDR3, the DNA is TGTGCCAGCAGGAACCGGCCGGGGGAGACCCAGTACTTC.

The sample holds many counts of this clonotype. The CDR3 coding sequence is TGTGCCACCAGCAGAGATTTGGGGGGTGTGGAGACCCAGTACTTC. It yields the protein CATSRDLGGVETQYF. V usage is TRBV15 and J usage is TRBJ2-5, with D perhaps matching TRBD2 (6 bases). The CDR3 totals 15 residues. Between the trimmed V and J ends, which lost 0 bases and 5 bases, there was a span of 13 bases. The germline gives CDR1 LNHNV, CDR2 YYDKDF (reference sequence).

In its sample, this clonotype was seen once. Possible read error: a much larger clone is one base away. The chain has TRBV7-3 and TRBJ2-1, with 7 bases lining up with TRBD2. There are 15 residues in the CDR3. Germline CDR1 reads SGHTA; CDR2 reads FQGTGA. CDR3 in amino acids: CASSLTGGTYNEQLF. The CDR3 region has the DNA TGTGCCAGCAGCTTAACGGGGGGGACCTACAATGAGCAGCTCTTC.

This clonotype showed up many times. V is TRBV5-1 and J is TRBJ2-1; 9 bases align to TRBD2. V shed 5 bases and J 4 bases; nucleotides not matched to a gene: 4. The CDR3 runs 14 residues. The V gene's germline CDR1 is SGHRS and CDR2 YFSETQ. As DNA, the CDR3 is TGCGCCAGCAGGCGGGAGGGGACATACAATGAGCAGTTCTTC. Amino acid sequence: CASRREGTYNEQFF.

This clonotype came up many times. The V and J genes are TRBV10-1 and TRBJ2-7; maybe TRBD2 (5 bases). The CDR3 is made up of 14 amino acids. Germline CDR1 and CDR2: WNHNN and SYGVQD (reference sequence). Trimming stripped 5 bases from V and 2 bases from J, with 13 bases between. This CDR3 is CASSTDLPPYEQYF. As DNA, the CDR3 is TGCGCCAGCAGTACGGACTTGCCCCCCTACGAGCAGTACTTC.

This clonotype has at least ten counts. The V and J genes are TRBV27 and TRBJ2-7; 7 nucleotides align to TRBD1. Germline CDR1 and CDR2: MNHEY and SMNVEV (reference sequence). The V segment lost 6 bases and the J segment 4 bases; nucleotides outside the gene matches: 9. There are 14 residues in the CDR3. In DNA form, the CDR3 reads TGTGCCAGCAGCCCCTTCAAGGGGGCTTACGAGCAGTACTTC. Translated: CASSPFKGAYEQYF.

This clonotype was seen at least ten times. V is TRBV13 and J is TRBJ2-3, with D possibly matching TRBD1 (6 bases). The CDR3 is made up of 16 amino acids. V was cut by 4 bases and J by 4 bases, with 18 bases left in between. CDR1 PRHDT and CDR2 FYEKMQ come from the germline V gene (reference sequence). CDR3 DNA sequence: TGTGCCAGCAGCTCAAGGGGATACAGGGTCCCAGATACGCAGTATTTT. Residues: CASSSRGYRVPDTQYF.

This clonotype was recorded at least ten times. V gene TRBV2 combines with J gene TRBJ2-7; D remains unclear. Trimming took 7 bases from V and 3 from J, leaving 13 bases between them. Per the germline V gene, CDR1 is SNHLY and CDR2 is FYNNEI. CDR3 length equals 13 residues. The CDR3 sequence is CASKRNWFYEQYF. The CDR3 DNA follows: TGTGCCAGCAAGAGAAACTGGTTCTACGAGCAGTACTTC. Complete variable domain (other parts from reference TRBV2 and TRBJ2-7): EPEVTQTPSHQVTQMGQEVILRCVPISNHLYFYWYRQILGQKVEFLVSFYNNEISEKSEIFDDQFSVERPDGSNFTLKIRSTKLEDSAMYFCASKRNWFYEQYFGPGTRLTVT.

Turning to this clonotype: A much larger clonotype is one base distant, so this may be a read error. The CDR3 spells CASSLQRGSTEAFF. The CDR3 DNA reads as TGTGCCAGCAGTCTACAGAGAGGGAGCACTGAAGCTTTCTTT. This chain uses TRBV12-3 or TRBV12-4 with TRBJ1-1; D is undetermined. The CDR3 totals 14 residues. Trimming removed 5 bases from V and 4 bases from J, with 14 bases in between.

This clonotype showed up many times. The V call is TRBV19, the J call TRBJ1-6, with 10 bases lining up with TRBD1. Germline lookup yields CDR1 LNHDA and CDR2 SQIVND (reference sequence). Trimming cost V 10 bases and J 6 bases; bases outside gene matches: 3. This CDR3 comprises 13 residues. The CDR3 region is CATRDRGNSPLHF. The CDR3 DNA sequence: TGTGCCACACGGGACAGGGGTAATTCACCCCTCCACTTT. Drawing the rest from reference TRBV19 and TRBJ1-6, the complete variable domain is DGGITQSPKYLFRKEGQNVTLSCEQNLNHDAMYWYRQDPGQGLRLIYYSQIVNDFQKGDIAEGYSVSREKKESFPLTVTSAQKNPTAFYLCATRDRGNSPLHFGNGTRLTVT.

This clonotype was found many times. This chain joins TRBV7-9 and TRBJ2-7; D not certain. V lost 4 bases to trimming and J lost 3 bases, with 13 bases between them. The CDR3 consists of 14 residues. Germline V gives CDR1 SEHNR, CDR2 FQNEAQ (reference sequence). In nucleotides, the CDR3 is TGTGCCAGCAGCTCGTACTTACACCTCTACGAGCAGTACTTC. It specifies CASSSYLHLYEQYF.

This clonotype occurred many times. The chain links TRBV18 to TRBJ1-2, with D maybe TRBD1 (6 bases). The CDR3 spans 14 residues. Germline CDR1 reads KGHSH; CDR2 reads LQKENI. V was trimmed by 5 bases and J by 8 bases, leaving 18 bases between them. CDR3 coding DNA: TGTGCCAGCTCATCCTTACGGCAGGGGAGAGGCTACACCTTC. This sequence encodes CASSSLRQGRGYTF.

The sample holds many counts of this clonotype. The chain employs TRBV11-2 and TRBJ1-2; 7 nucleotides line up with TRBD1. Per the germline V gene, CDR1 is SGHAT and CDR2 is FQNNGV. Trimming took 5 bases from V and 8 from J; bases not matched to a gene: 14. The CDR3 has 15 residues. CDR3 in amino acids: CASSTTRQGFWGYTF. The DNA for the CDR3 is TGTGCCAGCAGCACAACCCGACAGGGCTTTTGGGGCTACACCTTC.